This T cell receptor beta chain was documented in a study of human T cells and chemical hapten exposure. Study background: The study sensitized with 2% DPC on a roughly 2 cm by roughly 2 cm patch of upper inner arm skin.

This clonotype was counted at least ten times. The antigen is not known. This sample's time point: patch test 2, 6 weeks after DPC sensitization. As for treatment: therapeutic diphenylcyclopropenone sensitization with weekly scalp DPC. Only after blood had been drawn was each patch test applied. Total RNA was isolated from unfractionated whole blood. Trimming stripped 3 bases from V and 2 bases from J, with 17 bases between. CDR1 is SGHTA and CDR2 is FQGNSA in the germline V gene. The CDR3 covers 16 residues. The study's findings and limits: More PT1 expanded TCRs went with higher patch test scores.

TCRdb fed the RACE reads into MiXCR, producing one record per CDR3 protein. The sample holds approximately 89,000 distinct CDR3 sequences, 6.6% seen once. The chain combines TRBV7-2 with TRBJ2-7; no clear D. Sequencing was performed on whole blood, taken in connection with sensitization to the hapten diphenylcyclopropenone (DPC). The sequence was obtained from a woman younger than 45 with alopecia areata. Some clones in this sample may be carry-over from other donors' samples. CDR3 protein: CASSLNPGITTYEQYF. The CDR3 nucleotides read TGTGCCAGCAGCTTGAACCCCGGTATCACAACCTACGAGCAGTACTTC. Full variable domain (outside the CDR3, taken from reference TRBV7-2 and TRBJ2-7): GAGVSQSPSNKVTEKGKDVELRCDPISGHTALYWYRQSLGQGLEFLIYFQGNSAPDKSGLPSDRFSAERTGGSVSTLTIQRTQQEDSAVYLCASSLNPGITTYEQYFGPGTRLTVT.